Sequencing of this T cell receptor beta chain was carried out in a study of blood T cells in healthy people across ages. Study context: Through template switching, about one barcoded beta molecule was captured per two T cells, as measured in model experiments. Study-level findings and limits: Investigators viewed diversity estimates from one million T cells as underestimates, the study reported. As naive T cell percentage varied, TCR beta diversity correlated strongly with it.

A sample-barcoded 5' primer and a J-beta primer mix were used in a second PCR of about 7 to 12 cycles. TCRdb re-analysed the 5' RACE reads in MiXCR, keeping a single row per CDR3 protein. The sample contains 1.5 million to 2 million distinct CDR3 sequences, 30% to 40% of which appear only once. Germline CDR1 LGHDT, CDR2 YNNKEL (reference sequence). V was clipped by 4 bases and J by 6 bases, with 9 bases between them. The CDR3 sequence is 12 residues long. This clonotype was observed a few times. Its antigen is unidentified. The sequence derives from a woman between 25 and 40 years old in good health. This chain links TRBV3-1 with TRBJ1-2; tentatively, D is TRBD1 (6 bases). Sequencing was carried out using blood. CDR3 sequence reads: CASSPDSDGYTF. In nucleotides, the CDR3 is TGTGCCAGCAGCCCGGACAGCGATGGCTACACCTTC. Full variable domain (rest looked up from reference TRBV3-1 and TRBJ1-2): DTAVSQTPKYLVTQMGNDKSIKCEQNLGHDTMYWYKQDSKKFLKIMFSYNNKELIINETVPNRFSPKSPDKAHLNLHINSLELGDSAVYFCASSPDSDGYTFGSGTRLTVV.